This section outlines one T cell receptor (beta chain) sequence together with its context. Its cognate antigen is unknown. Germline CDR1 reads SNHLY; CDR2 reads FYNNEI. Deletions cut 2 bases from V and 11 bases from J, with 15 bases between. The CDR3 has 13 residues. These data come from a study of beta chain features in type 1 diabetes. CD4+ cells of the naive, central memory, regulatory and stem cell-like memory types were sorted via CD45RO/CCR7/CD25/CD127/CD95/CD27. Whole-study findings and limits: Type 1 diabetes patients had TCRB CDR3s that were shorter (moderately but significantly so) in all four CD4+ subsets.

All of the isolated RNA was reverse transcribed, so expressed TCRB transcripts were sequenced. Profiling relied on immunoSEQ multiplex PCR, and the TCRdb table lists in-frame clones only, not all of them. The data show 55,000 to 85,000 clones, about 48% seen once. The chain couples TRBV2 to TRBJ2-5; tentative D call: TRBD2 (5 bases). The source is a man aged 25 to 40 with type 1 diabetes. The sequencing input was central memory CD4+ T cells from blood. CDR3 sequence (DNA): TGTGCCAGCAGTGAACGGTGGGGAGAATGGCAGTACTTC. This translates into CASSERWGEWQYF.